The clone carrying this T cell receptor beta chain was seen repeatedly, ten times or more. The antigen remains unidentified. This record comes from a study of response to subunit inactivated influenza vaccine. Study-level results: A suggestion made by the authors is that each seasonal influenza vaccination recruits few new T cells.

TCRdb independently ran MiXCR on the RT-PCR reads; one entry per CDR3 protein. The table shows over 400,000 distinct CDR3 sequences, with 10% to 15% occurring only once. The CDR3 spans 16 residues. The J segment lost 5 bases and the V segment lost 5 bases, leaving 11 bases of the junction unmatched. Germline V gene sequence: CDR1 DFQATT, CDR2 SNEGSKA (reference sequence). This rearrangement joins TRBV20-1 to TRBJ2-2, with TRBD1 matching 10 bases. This TCR was recovered from a middle-aged man who received an inactivated influenza vaccine. Sequences were derived from PBMCs from blood, sampled roughly 46 days after vaccination. This CDR3 is CSAQTPGQGRTGELFF. The CDR3 DNA follows: TGCAGTGCTCAGACACCGGGACAGGGGAGGACCGGGGAGCTGTTTTTT.